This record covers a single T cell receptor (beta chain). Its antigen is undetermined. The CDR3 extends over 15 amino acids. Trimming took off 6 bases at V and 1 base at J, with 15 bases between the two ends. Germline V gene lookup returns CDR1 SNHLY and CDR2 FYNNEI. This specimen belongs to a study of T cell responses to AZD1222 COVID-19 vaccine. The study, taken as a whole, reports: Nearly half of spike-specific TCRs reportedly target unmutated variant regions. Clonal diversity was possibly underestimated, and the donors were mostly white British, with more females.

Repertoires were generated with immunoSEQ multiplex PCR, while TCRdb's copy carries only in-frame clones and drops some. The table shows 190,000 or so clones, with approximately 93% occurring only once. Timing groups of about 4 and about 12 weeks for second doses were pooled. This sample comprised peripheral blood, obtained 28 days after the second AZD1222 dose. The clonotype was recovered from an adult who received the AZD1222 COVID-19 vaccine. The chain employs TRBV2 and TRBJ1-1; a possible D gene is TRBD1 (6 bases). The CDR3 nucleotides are TGTGCCAGCAGGTGGACGGGGGGACAGAACACTGAAGCTTTCTTT. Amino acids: CASRWTGGQNTEAFF. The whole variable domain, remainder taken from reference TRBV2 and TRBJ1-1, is EPEVTQTPSHQVTQMGQEVILRCVPISNHLYFYWYRQILGQKVEFLVSFYNNEISEKSEIFDDQFSVERPDGSNFTLKIRSTKLEDSAMYFCASRWTGGQNTEAFFGQGTRLTVV.